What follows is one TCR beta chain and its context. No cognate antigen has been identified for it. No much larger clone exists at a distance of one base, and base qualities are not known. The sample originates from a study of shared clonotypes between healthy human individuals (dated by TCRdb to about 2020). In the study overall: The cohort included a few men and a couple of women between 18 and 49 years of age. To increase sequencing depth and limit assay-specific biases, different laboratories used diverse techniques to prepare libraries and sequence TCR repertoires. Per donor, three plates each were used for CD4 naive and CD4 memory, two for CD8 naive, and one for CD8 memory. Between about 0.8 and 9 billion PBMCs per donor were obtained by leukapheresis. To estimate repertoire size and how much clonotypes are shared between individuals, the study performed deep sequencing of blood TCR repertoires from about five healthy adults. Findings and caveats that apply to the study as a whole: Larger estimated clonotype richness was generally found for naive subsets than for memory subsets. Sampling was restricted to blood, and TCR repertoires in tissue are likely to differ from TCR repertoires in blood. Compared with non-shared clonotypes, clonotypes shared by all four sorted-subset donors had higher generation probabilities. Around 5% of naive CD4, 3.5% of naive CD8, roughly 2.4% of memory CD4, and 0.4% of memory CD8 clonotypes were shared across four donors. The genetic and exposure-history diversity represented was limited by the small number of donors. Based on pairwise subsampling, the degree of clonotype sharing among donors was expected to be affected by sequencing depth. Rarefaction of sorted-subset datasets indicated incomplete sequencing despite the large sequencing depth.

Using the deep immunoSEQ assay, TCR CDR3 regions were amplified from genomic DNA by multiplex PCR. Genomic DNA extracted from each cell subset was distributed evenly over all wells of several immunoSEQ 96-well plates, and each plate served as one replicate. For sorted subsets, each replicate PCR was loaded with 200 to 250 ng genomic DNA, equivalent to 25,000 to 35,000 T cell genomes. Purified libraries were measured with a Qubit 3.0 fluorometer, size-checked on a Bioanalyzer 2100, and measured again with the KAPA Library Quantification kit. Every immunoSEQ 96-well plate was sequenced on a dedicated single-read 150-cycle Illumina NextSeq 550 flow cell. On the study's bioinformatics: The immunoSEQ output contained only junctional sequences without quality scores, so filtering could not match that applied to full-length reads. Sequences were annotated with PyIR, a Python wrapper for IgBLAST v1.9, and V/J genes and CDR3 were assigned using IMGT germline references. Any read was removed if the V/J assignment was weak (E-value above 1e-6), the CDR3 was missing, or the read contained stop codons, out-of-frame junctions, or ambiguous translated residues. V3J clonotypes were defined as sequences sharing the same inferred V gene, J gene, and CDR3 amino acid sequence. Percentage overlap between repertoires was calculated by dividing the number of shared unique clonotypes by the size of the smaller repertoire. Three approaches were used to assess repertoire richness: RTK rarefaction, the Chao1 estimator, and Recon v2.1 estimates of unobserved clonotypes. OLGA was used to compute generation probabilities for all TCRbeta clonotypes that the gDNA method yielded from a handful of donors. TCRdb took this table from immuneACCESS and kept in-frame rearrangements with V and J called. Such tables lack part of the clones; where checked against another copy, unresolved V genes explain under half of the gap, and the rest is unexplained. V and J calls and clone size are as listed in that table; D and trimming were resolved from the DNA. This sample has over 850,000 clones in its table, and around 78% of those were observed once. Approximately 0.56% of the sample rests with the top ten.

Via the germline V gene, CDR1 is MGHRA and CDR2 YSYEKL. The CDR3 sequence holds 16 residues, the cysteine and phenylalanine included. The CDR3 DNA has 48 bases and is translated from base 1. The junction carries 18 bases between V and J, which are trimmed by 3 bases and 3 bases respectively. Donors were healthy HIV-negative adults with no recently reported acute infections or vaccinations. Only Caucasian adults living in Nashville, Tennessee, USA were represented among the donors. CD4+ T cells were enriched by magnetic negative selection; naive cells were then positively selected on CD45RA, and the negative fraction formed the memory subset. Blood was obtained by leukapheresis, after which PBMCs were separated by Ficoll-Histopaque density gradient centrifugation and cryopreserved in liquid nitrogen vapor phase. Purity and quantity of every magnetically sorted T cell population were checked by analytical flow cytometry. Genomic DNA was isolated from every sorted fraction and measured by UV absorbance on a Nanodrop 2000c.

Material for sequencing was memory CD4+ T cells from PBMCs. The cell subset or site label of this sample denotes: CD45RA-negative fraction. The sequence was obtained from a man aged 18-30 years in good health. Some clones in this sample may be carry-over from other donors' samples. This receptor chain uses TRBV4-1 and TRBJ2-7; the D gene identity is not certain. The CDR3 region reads CASSQMVPNPLYEQYF. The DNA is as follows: TGCGCCAGCAGCCAGATGGTCCCTAACCCCCTCTACGAGCAGTACTTC.